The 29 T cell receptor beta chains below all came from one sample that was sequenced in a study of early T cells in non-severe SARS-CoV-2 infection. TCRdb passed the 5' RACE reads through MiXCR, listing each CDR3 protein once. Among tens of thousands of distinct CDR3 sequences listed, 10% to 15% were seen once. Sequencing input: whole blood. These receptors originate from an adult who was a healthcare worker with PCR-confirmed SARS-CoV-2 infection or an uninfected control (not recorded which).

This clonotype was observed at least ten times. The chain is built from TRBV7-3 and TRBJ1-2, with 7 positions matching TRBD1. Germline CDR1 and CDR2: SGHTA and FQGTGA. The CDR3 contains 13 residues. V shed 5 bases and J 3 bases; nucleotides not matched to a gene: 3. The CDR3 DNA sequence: TGTGCCAGCAGCCCCGGACAGGACTATGGCTACACCTTC. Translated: CASSPGQDYGYTF. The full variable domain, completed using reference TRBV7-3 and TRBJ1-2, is GAGVSQTPSNKVTEKGKYVELRCDPISGHTALYWYRQSLGQGPEFLIYFQGTGAADDSGLPNDRFFAVRPEGSVSTLKIQRTERGDSAVYLCASSPGQDYGYTFGSGTRLTVV.

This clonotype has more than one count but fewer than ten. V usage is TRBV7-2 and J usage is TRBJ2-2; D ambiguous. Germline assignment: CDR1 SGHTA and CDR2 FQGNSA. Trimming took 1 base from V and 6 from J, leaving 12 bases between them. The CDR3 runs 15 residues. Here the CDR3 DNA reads TGTGCCAGCAGCTTAGTGGTTAAGGTATCCGGGGAGCTGTTTTTT. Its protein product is CASSLVVKVSGELFF.

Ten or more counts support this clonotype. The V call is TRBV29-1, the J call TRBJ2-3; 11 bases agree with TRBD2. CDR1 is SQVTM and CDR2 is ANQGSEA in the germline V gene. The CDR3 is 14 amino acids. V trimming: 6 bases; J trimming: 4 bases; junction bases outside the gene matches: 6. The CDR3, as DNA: TGCAGCGTCATACTAGCGGGGGCGGCAGATACGCAGTATTTT. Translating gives CSVILAGAADTQYF.

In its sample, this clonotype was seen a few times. Here the CDR3 DNA reads TGTGCCAGCAGCTTAACGGGTCTATCGGCTAGCGGGAGTGGTTACGAGCAGTACTTC. Translating it yields CASSLTGLSASGSGYEQYF. V and J are TRBV7-3 and TRBJ2-7, with 10 bases matching TRBD2. The CDR3 loop spans 19 amino acids. CDR1 and CDR2 (germline): SGHTA, FQGTGA. V shed 0 bases, J shed 4 bases, and the junction held 15 bases outside the gene matches.

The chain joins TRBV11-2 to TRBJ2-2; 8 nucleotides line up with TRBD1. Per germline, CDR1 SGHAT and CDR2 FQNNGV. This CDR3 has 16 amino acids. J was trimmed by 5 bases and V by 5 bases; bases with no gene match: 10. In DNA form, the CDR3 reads TGTGCCAGCAGCCCGATACGGACAGGGAATACCGGGGAGCTGTTTTTT. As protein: CASSPIRTGNTGELFF. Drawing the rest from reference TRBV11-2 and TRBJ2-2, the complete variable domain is EAGVAQSPRYKIIEKRQSVAFWCNPISGHATLYWYQQILGQGPKLLIQFQNNGVVDDSQLPKDRFSAERLKGVDSTLKIQPAKLEDSAVYLCASSPIRTGNTGELFFGEGSRLTVL.

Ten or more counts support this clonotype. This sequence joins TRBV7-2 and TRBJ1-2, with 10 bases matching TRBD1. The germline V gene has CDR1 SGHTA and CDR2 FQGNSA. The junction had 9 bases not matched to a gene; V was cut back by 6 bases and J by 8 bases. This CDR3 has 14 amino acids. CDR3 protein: CASRAGTGAGGYTF. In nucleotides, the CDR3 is TGTGCCAGCAGGGCCGGGACAGGGGCCGGCGGCTACACCTTC.

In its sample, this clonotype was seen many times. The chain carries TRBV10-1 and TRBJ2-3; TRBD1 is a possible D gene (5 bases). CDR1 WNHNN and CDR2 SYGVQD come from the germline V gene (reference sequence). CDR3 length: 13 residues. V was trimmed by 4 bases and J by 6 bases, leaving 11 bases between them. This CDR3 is CASSVQGSDTQYF. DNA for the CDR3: TGCGCCAGCAGTGTCCAGGGTTCGGATACGCAGTATTTT.

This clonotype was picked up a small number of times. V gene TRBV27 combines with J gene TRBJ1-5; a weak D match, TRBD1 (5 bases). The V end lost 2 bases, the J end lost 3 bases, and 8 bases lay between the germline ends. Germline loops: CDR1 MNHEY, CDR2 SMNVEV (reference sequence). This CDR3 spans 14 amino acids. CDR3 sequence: CASSLQGYNQPQHF. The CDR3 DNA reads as TGTGCCAGCAGTTTACAGGGCTACAATCAGCCCCAGCATTTT.

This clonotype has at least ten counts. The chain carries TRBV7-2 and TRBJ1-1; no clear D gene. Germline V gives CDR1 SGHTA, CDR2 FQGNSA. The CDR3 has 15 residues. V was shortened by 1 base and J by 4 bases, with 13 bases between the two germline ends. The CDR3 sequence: CASSLEMGRTTEAFF. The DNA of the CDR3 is TGTGCCAGCAGCTTAGAGATGGGGAGGACCACTGAAGCTTTCTTT.

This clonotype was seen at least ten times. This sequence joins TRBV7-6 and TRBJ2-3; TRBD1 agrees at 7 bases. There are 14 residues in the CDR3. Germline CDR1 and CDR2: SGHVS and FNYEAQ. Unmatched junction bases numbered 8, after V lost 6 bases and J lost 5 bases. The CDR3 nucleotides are TGTGCCAGCAGTCCCCGACAGGGAAGAGATACGCAGTATTTT. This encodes CASSPRQGRDTQYF.

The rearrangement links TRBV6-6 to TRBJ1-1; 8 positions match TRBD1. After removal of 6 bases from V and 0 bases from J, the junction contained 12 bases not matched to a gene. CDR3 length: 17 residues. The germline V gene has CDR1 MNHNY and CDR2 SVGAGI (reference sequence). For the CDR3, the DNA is TGTGCCAGCAGCTCGGGACAGGTCACCTTTATGAACACTGAAGCTTTCTTT. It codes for CASSSGQVTFMNTEAFF.

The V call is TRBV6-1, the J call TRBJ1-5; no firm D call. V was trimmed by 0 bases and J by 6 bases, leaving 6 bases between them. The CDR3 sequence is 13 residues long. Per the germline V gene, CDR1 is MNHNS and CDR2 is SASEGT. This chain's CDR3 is CASSEAGRQPQHF. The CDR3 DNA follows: TGTGCCAGCAGTGAAGCCGGTCGTCAGCCCCAGCATTTT.

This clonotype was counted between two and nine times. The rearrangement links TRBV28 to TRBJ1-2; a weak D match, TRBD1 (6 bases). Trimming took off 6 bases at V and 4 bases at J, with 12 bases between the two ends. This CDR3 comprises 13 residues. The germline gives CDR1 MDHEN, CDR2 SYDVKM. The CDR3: CASSGQNSYGYTF. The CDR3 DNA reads TGTGCCAGCAGCGGACAGAACAGCTATGGCTACACCTTC.

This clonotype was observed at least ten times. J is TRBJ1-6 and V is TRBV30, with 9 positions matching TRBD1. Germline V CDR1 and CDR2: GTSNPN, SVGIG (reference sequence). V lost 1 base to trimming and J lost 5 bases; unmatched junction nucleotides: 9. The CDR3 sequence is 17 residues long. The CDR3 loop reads CAWSGLQGAIHNSPLHF. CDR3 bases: TGTGCCTGGAGTGGCCTACAGGGGGCGATCCATAATTCACCCCTCCACTTT. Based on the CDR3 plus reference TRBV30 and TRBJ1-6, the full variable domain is SQTIHQWPATLVQPVGSPLSLECTVEGTSNPNLYWYRQAAGRGLQLLFYSVGIGQISSEVPQNLSASRPQDRQFILSSKKLLLSDSGFYLCAWSGLQGAIHNSPLHFGNGTRLTVT.

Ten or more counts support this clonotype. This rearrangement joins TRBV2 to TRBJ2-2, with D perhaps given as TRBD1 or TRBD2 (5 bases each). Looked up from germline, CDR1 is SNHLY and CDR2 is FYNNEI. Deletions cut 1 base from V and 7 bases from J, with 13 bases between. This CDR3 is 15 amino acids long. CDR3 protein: CASSEESGAIGELFF. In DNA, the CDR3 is TGTGCCAGCAGTGAAGAGTCCGGGGCGATCGGGGAGCTGTTTTTT.

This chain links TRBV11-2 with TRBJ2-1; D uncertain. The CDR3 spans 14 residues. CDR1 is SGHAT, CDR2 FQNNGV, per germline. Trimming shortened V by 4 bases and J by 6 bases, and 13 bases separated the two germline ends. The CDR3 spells CASSSPGRINEQFF. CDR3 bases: TGTGCCAGCAGCTCCCCTGGACGTATCAATGAGCAGTTCTTC.

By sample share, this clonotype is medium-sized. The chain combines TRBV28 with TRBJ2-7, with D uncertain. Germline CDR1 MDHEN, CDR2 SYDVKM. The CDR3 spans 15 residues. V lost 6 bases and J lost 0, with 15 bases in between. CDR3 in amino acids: CASRPPDGSSYEQYF. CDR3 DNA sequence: TGTGCCAGCAGACCACCTGACGGCAGCTCCTACGAGCAGTACTTC. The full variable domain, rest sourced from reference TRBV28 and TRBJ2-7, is DVKVTQSSRYLVKRTGEKVFLECVQDMDHENMFWYRQDPGLGLRLIYFSYDVKMKEKGDIPEGYSVSREKKERFSLILESASTNQTSMYLCASRPPDGSSYEQYFGPGTRLTVT.

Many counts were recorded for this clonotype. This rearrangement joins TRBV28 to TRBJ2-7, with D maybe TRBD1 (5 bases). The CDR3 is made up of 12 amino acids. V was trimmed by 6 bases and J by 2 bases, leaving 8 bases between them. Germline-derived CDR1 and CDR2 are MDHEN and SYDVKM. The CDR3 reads CASRGQTYEQYF. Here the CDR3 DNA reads TGTGCCAGCAGGGGGCAAACCTACGAGCAGTACTTC.

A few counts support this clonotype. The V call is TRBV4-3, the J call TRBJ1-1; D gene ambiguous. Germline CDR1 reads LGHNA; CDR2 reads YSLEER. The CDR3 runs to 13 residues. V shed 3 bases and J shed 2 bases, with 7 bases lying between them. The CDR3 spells CASSQISNTEAFF. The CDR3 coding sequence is TGCGCCAGCAGCCAGATAAGTAACACTGAAGCTTTCTTT.

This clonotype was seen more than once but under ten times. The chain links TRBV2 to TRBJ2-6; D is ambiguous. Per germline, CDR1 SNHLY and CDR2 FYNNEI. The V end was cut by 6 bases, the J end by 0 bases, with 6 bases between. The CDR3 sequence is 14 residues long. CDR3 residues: CASSVSSGANVLTF. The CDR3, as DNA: TGTGCCAGCAGCGTTAGCTCTGGGGCCAACGTCCTGACTTTC.

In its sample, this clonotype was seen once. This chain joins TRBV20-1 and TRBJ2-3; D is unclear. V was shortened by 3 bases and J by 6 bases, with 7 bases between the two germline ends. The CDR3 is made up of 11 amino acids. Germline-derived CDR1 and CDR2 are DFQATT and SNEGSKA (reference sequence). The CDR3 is CSASNGDTQYF. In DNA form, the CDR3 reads TGCAGTGCTAGTAATGGGGATACGCAGTATTTT.

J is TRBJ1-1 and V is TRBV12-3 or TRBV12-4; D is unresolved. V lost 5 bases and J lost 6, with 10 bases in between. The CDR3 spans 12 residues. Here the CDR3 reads CASSGEGAEAFF. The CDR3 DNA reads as TGTGCCAGCAGTGGGGAAGGCGCTGAAGCTTTCTTT.

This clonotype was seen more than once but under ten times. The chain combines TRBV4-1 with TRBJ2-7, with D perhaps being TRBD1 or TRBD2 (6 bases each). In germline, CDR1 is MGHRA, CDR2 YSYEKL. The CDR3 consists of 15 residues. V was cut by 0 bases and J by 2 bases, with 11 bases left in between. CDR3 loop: CASSQDWGATYEQYF. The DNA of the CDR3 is TGCGCCAGCAGCCAAGATTGGGGGGCCACCTACGAGCAGTACTTC.

The CDR3 nucleotides read TGCAGCGTTGCACATGGGACAGGGGGCTCTGGCTACACCTTC. Translation gives CSVAHGTGGSGYTF. This chain joins TRBV29-1 and TRBJ1-2; 12 positions match TRBD1. CDR3 length: 14 amino acids. CDR1 is SQVTM, CDR2 ANQGSEA, per germline. The trim removed 4 bases at V and 7 bases at J, leaving 7 bases unmatched.

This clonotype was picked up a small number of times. DNA of the CDR3: TGTGCCAGCAGCCGGGAAGGGGGCGATGGCTACACCTTC. This encodes CASSREGGDGYTF. V gene TRBV7-9 combines with J gene TRBJ1-2, with 7 bases identical to TRBD1. Germline-derived CDR1 and CDR2 are SEHNR and FQNEAQ (reference sequence). V shed 5 bases, J shed 6 bases, and the junction held 6 bases outside the gene matches. This CDR3 contains 13 residues.

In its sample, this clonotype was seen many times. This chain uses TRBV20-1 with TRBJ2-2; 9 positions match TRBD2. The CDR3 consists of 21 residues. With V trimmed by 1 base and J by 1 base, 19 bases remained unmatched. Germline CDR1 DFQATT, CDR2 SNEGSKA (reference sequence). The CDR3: CSARAPPSGGRAPRNTGELFF. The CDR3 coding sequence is TGCAGTGCTAGAGCCCCCCCTTCTGGCGGGAGGGCCCCTCGGAACACCGGGGAGCTGTTTTTT.

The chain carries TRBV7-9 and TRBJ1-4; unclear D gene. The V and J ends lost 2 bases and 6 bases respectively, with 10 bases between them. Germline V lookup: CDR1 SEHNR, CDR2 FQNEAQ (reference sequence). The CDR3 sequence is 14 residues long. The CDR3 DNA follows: TGTGCCAGCAGCTTACCCGGGATGTATGAAAAACTGTTTTTT. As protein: CASSLPGMYEKLFF.

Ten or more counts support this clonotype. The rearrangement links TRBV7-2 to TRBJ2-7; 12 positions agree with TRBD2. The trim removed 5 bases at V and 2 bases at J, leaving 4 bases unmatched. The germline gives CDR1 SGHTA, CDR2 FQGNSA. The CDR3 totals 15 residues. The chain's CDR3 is CASSPGTSGPYEQYF. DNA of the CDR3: TGTGCCAGCAGCCCGGGGACTAGCGGGCCCTACGAGCAGTACTTC.

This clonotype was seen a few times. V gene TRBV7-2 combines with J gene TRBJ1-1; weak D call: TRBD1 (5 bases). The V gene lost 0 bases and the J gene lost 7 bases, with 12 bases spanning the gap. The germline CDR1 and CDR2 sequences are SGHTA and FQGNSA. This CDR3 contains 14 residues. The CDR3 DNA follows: TGTGCCAGCAGCTTAGCGATGGGAAGGGGTGAAGCTTTCTTT. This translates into CASSLAMGRGEAFF.